The 24 T cell receptor beta chains listed next were all sequenced from one sample in a study of T cells after yellow fever vaccination. TCRdb used MiXCR to reprocess the 5' RACE reads, holding one entry per CDR3 protein. Here the sample spans 120,000 or so distinct CDR3 sequences, approximately 7.1% being singletons. This sample comprised CD4+ T cells sorted from PBMCs, obtained more than 35 days after the first yellow fever vaccination. The source is a man between 18 and 35 years old who received the YFV17D yellow fever vaccine.

This clonotype was counted only a few times. The chain is built from TRBV5-4 and TRBJ2-7; 12 positions match TRBD2. The V gene's germline CDR1 is SGHNT and CDR2 YYREEE (reference sequence). J lost 0 bases, V lost 2 bases, and 9 bases had no gene match. The CDR3 loop spans 18 amino acids. The CDR3 coding sequence is TGTGCCAGCAGCTTTTCGACTAGCGGGGGCGTTAGCTCCTACGAGCAGTACTTC. It codes for CASSFSTSGGVSSYEQYF.

The chain employs TRBV24-1 and TRBJ2-1, with D possibly being TRBD2 (6 bases). The germline CDR1 and CDR2 sequences are KGHDR and SFDVKD. The CDR3 is 13 amino acids. V gave up 7 bases and J gave up 6 bases, with 12 bases separating them. The CDR3 loop is CATRSGVGNEQFF. CDR3 DNA sequence: TGTGCCACCAGATCGGGGGTCGGCAATGAGCAGTTCTTC.

This clonotype was detected many times. V and J are TRBV5-1 and TRBJ2-3; 7 positions match TRBD2. Germline loops: CDR1 SGHRS, CDR2 YFSETQ. V was pared by 2 bases and J by 0 bases, with 12 bases of the junction left unmatched. This CDR3 is built from 18 residues. The CDR3 here is CASSLSPSGDTSTDTQYF. The DNA of the CDR3 is TGCGCCAGCAGCTTATCACCAAGCGGGGATACTAGCACAGATACGCAGTATTTT.

In this sample, this clonotype turned up many times. The chain has TRBV20-1 and TRBJ2-5, with D maybe TRBD2 (5 bases). CDR3 length: 12 amino acids. Germline CDR1 reads DFQATT; CDR2 reads SNEGSKA (reference sequence). Trimming pared 3 bases from V and 4 bases from J, leaving 9 bases between. Here the CDR3 reads CSARSRGETQYF. The CDR3 DNA reads TGCAGTGCTAGGTCCCGGGGAGAGACCCAGTACTTC.

Ten or more counts support this clonotype. V is TRBV5-1 and J is TRBJ2-3, with TRBD2 identical over 11 bases. From germline, CDR1 is SGHRS and CDR2 YFSETQ. CDR3 size: 16 residues. V lost 4 bases and J lost 2; bases outside the gene matches: 6. This chain's CDR3 is CASSPGTSGNTDTQYF. DNA for the CDR3: TGCGCCAGCAGCCCCGGGACTAGCGGTAACACAGATACGCAGTATTTT.

This chain joins TRBV5-1 and TRBJ2-5, with a tentative D call TRBD2 (5 bases). CDR1 is SGHRS, CDR2 YFSETQ, per germline. Trimming left V 6 bases short and J 5 bases short, with 14 bases between. This CDR3 is built from 13 residues. The CDR3, as DNA: TGCGCCAGCACTCCGGGGTCCCTGGAGACCCAGTACTTC. Its translation: CASTPGSLETQYF. Variable domain in full (rest from reference TRBV5-1 and TRBJ2-5): KAGVTQTPRYLIKTRGQQVTLSCSPISGHRSVSWYQQTPGQGLQFLFEYFSETQRNKGNFPGRFSGRQFSNSRSEMNVSTLELGDSALYLCASTPGSLETQYFGPGTRLLVL.

This clonotype has ten or more counts. This rearrangement joins TRBV5-1 to TRBJ2-7, with TRBD1 matching over 9 bases. The V gene end was trimmed by 2 bases and the J gene end by 3 bases; junction bases not matched to a gene: 6. This CDR3 contains 15 residues. Per the germline V gene, CDR1 is SGHRS and CDR2 is YFSETQ. CDR3: CASSFGQGRLYEQYF. CDR3 sequence (DNA): TGCGCCAGCAGCTTTGGACAGGGGCGCCTCTACGAGCAGTACTTC.

This chain connects TRBV9 to TRBJ2-7; 10 bases fit TRBD1. Germline V CDR1 and CDR2: SGDLS, YYNGEE. This CDR3 contains 14 residues. The V and J ends lost 3 bases and 4 bases, in that order; junction bases with no gene match: 4. CDR3 region: CASSAGQGKYEQYF. CDR3 coding DNA: TGTGCCAGCAGCGCGGGACAGGGGAAATACGAGCAGTACTTC.

This clonotype was detected ten times or more. This chain joins TRBV15 and TRBJ2-5, with 8 bases aligning to TRBD1. V was clipped by 5 bases and J by 4 bases; unmatched bases: 18. Germline loops: CDR1 LNHNV, CDR2 YYDKDF (reference sequence). There are 18 residues in the CDR3. The CDR3 loop is CATSLKTIGQGVRETQYF. For the CDR3, the DNA is TGTGCCACCAGCCTGAAGACTATAGGACAGGGAGTGCGAGAGACCCAGTACTTC. Combining the CDR3 with reference TRBV15 and TRBJ2-5 gives the whole variable domain DAMVIQNPRYQVTQFGKPVTLSCSQTLNHNVMYWYQQKSSQAPKLLFHYYDKDFNNEADTPDNFQSRRPNTSFCFLDIRSPGLGDTAMYLCATSLKTIGQGVRETQYFGPGTRLLVL.

The table lists this clonotype with a few counts. The rearrangement joins TRBV5-1 to TRBJ2-3; TRBD1 might be the D (6 bases). V was shortened by 3 bases and J by 1 base, with 9 bases between the two germline ends. The CDR3 length is 14 residues. Germline V gene lookup returns CDR1 SGHRS and CDR2 YFSETQ. The CDR3 spells CASSSRTGTDTQYF. The CDR3 DNA is TGCGCCAGCAGCTCCCGGACAGGCACAGATACGCAGTATTTT.

The V call is TRBV27, the J call TRBJ2-2; D uncertain. V was cut by 6 bases and J by 2 bases, with 13 bases left in between. Germline V gene sequence: CDR1 MNHEY, CDR2 SMNVEV (reference sequence). This CDR3 comprises 15 residues. CDR3 nucleotides: TGTGCCAGCAGGGATTCGGGCCGCAACACCGGGGAGCTGTTTTTT. Its protein product is CASRDSGRNTGELFF.

This clonotype was seen repeatedly, ten times or more. The V and J genes are TRBV2 and TRBJ1-4, with a possible D match to TRBD1 (5 bases). The CDR3 extends over 13 amino acids. Trimming took off 6 bases at V and 6 bases at J, with 11 bases between the two ends. Germline V CDR1 and CDR2: SNHLY, FYNNEI. CDR3 amino acids: CASSDSADEKLFF. The CDR3 DNA follows: TGTGCCAGCAGCGACAGTGCGGATGAAAAACTGTTTTTT.

Comment on this clonotype: A much bigger clone sits one base away, suggesting this may be a read error. This chain uses TRBV4-2 with TRBJ2-1; no clear D gene. The CDR3 runs to 15 residues. Germline V gene lookup returns CDR1 LGHNA and CDR2 YNFKEQ. The CDR3 is CAGSRRSSSYNEQFF. Here the CDR3 DNA reads TGTGCCGGCAGCCGTAGATCAAGCTCCTACAATGAGCAGTTCTTC.

The chain combines TRBV20-1 with TRBJ2-2; D is possibly TRBD1 (6 bases). Trimming cost V 3 bases and J 1 base, with 6 bases left between them. The CDR3 is 13 amino acids. Germline CDR1 and CDR2: DFQATT and SNEGSKA (reference sequence). The CDR3 loop is CSARTGNTGELFF. CDR3 coding DNA: TGCAGTGCTAGGACAGGGAACACCGGGGAGCTGTTTTTT.

This clonotype was picked up many times. The chain links TRBV6-5 to TRBJ2-3; D gene unclear. This CDR3 has 14 residues. Trimming pared 0 bases from V and 0 bases from J, leaving 4 bases between. The V gene's germline CDR1 is MNHEY and CDR2 SVGAGI. This CDR3 is CASSYSASTDTQYF. DNA of the CDR3: TGTGCCAGCAGTTACTCGGCTAGCACAGATACGCAGTATTTT.

CDR3 in DNA: TGTGCCAGCAGATCTGGTCTGGGGTACTACGAGCAGTACTTC. Protein sequence: CASRSGLGYYEQYF. The rearrangement joins TRBV5-4 to TRBJ2-7; no definite D call. With 5 bases removed from V and 3 bases from J, the gap between germline ends came to 15 bases. The CDR3 sequence is 14 residues long. Germline CDR1 SGHNT, CDR2 YYREEE (reference sequence).

This clonotype was counted a few times. An end of the junction differs from the germline gene, which may be a read error. CDR3 sequence (DNA): TGTGCCGGCAGGGACAGGCTCTCCTATAATTCACCCCTCCACTTT. Its protein product is CAGRDRLSYNSPLHF. J is TRBJ1-6 and V is TRBV5-4; 8 bases map to TRBD1. This CDR3 region has 15 residues. The germline V gene encodes CDR1 SGHNT and CDR2 YYREEE (reference sequence).

At least ten counts were recorded for this clonotype. V gene TRBV28 combines with J gene TRBJ2-4; D is uncertain. V was clipped by 3 bases and J by 0 bases, with 9 bases between them. The CDR3 loop spans 15 amino acids. From germline, CDR1 is MDHEN and CDR2 SYDVKM. This chain's CDR3 is CASSFNRLAKNIQYF. CDR3 DNA sequence: TGTGCCAGCAGTTTTAACCGTCTAGCCAAAAACATTCAGTACTTC.

The genes are TRBV18 and TRBJ2-2; D possibly matches TRBD1 or TRBD2 (5 bases each). CDR1 is KGHSH and CDR2 is LQKENI in the germline V gene. The V end was cut by 2 bases, the J end by 4 bases, with 11 bases between. The CDR3 has 15 amino acids. Here the CDR3 DNA reads TGTGCCAGCTCACCAATCCAGGGACCCACCGGGGAGCTGTTTTTT. Encoded protein: CASSPIQGPTGELFF.

This clonotype was recorded at least ten times. V and J are TRBV27 and TRBJ2-3; weak D call: TRBD2 (5 bases). The germline V gene has CDR1 MNHEY and CDR2 SMNVEV (reference sequence). This CDR3 region has 15 residues. Trimming pared 5 bases from V and 0 bases from J, leaving 12 bases between. Here the CDR3 DNA reads TGTGCCAGCAGTGTGACTACGACTAGCACAGATACGCAGTATTTT. Amino acids: CASSVTTTSTDTQYF.

This clonotype has only a few counts. The CDR3 DNA is TGTGCCAGCACCGACGACAGGGTCGACATTCAGTACTTC. Amino acids: CASTDDRVDIQYF. This chain connects TRBV12-3 or TRBV12-4 to TRBJ2-4, with TRBD1 identical over 7 bases. This CDR3 has 13 residues. V dropped 7 bases and J dropped 8; count of bases not matched to a gene: 8.

This clonotype was counted at least ten times. At one end, the junction sequence differs from germline, possibly due to a read error. CDR3 sequence reads: CASSLVGQGVETQYF. CDR3 nucleotides: TGTGCTAGCAGCTTAGTGGGACAGGGAGTCGAGACCCAGTACTTC. This sequence joins TRBV7-7 and TRBJ2-5; 9 bases map to TRBD1. Germline CDR1 reads SSHAT; CDR2 reads FNYEAQ (reference sequence). The CDR3 runs to 15 residues. The whole variable domain, remainder taken from reference TRBV7-7 and TRBJ2-5, is GAGVSQSPRYKVTKRGQDVTLRCDPISSHATLYWYQQALGQGPEFLTYFNYEAQPDKSGLPSDRFSAERPEGSISTLTIQRTEQRDSAMYRCASSLVGQGVETQYFGPGTRLLVL.

This clonotype was detected many times. The rearrangement uses TRBV12-3 or TRBV12-4 and TRBJ2-5; D gene ambiguous. The CDR3 extends over 12 amino acids. Trimming took 0 bases from V and 7 from J, leaving 6 bases between them. CDR3 sequence (DNA): TGTGCCAGCAGTTTAGCGCTTCTGACCCAGTACTTC. Its translation is CASSLALLTQYF.

V and J are TRBV12-3 or TRBV12-4 and TRBJ1-2; D is perhaps TRBD1 (6 bases). The CDR3 contains 13 residues. Trimming shortened V by 3 bases and J by 4 bases, and 9 bases separated the two germline ends. The CDR3 loop is CASSFQGSYGYTF. CDR3 sequence (DNA): TGTGCCAGCAGTTTCCAGGGGTCCTATGGCTACACCTTC.